These T cell receptor beta chains were read from a single sample in a study of control samples from healthy donors and cancer patients. Libraries were prepared by immunoSEQ multiplex PCR; TCRdb keeps only in-frame clonotypes and omits some of them. The repertoire holds more than 85,000 clones, with around nine tenths as singletons. Material: blood. Receptor source: a woman in her fifties or sixties in good health. Each CDR3 is given with its conserved first and last residue. The D gene is left open where the match is weak. Clone sizes are given selectively: once, few, many, or a class where the clone is expanded.

abundance | j_gene | d_gene | v_gene | CDR3aa | CDR3nt
once | TRBJ2-7 | NA | TRBV30 | CAWSGGVSEQYF | TGTGCCTGGAGTGGAGGGGTGAGTGAGCAGTACTTC
NA | TRBJ1-1 | NA | TRBV5-1 | CASSLAGGEKAFF | TGCGCCAGCAGCTTGGCCGGGGGGGAAAAAGCTTTCTTT
NA | TRBJ2-3 | NA | TRBV7-3 | CASGTSTDTQYF | TGTGCCAGCGGGACTAGCACAGATACGCAGTATTTT
NA | TRBJ2-3 | TRBD2 | TRBV6-5 | CASNTGTSGRDTQYF | TGTGCCAGCAACACCGGGACTAGCGGGAGGGATACGCAGTATTTT
NA | TRBJ1-5 | NA | TRBV6-2/TRBV6-3 | CASSYSLGRAELGPQHF | TGTGCCAGCAGTTACTCGTTGGGCAGGGCGGAACTTGGGCCCCAGCATTTT
NA | TRBJ2-7 | TRBD2 | TRBV2 | CASAGGGEQYF | TGTGCCAGCGCGGGAGGAGGCGAGCAGTACTTC
once | TRBJ2-7 | NA | TRBV6-4 | CASSTGPFGAQYF | TGTGCCAGCAGTACAGGTCCCTTCGGTGCGCAGTACTTC
few | TRBJ1-5 | NA | TRBV7-9 | CASSPSGNQPQHF | TGTGCCAGCAGCCCTTCTGGCAATCAGCCCCAGCATTTT
NA | TRBJ1-4 | TRBD1 | TRBV7-2 | CASSFRDRVYEKLFF | TGTGCCAGCAGCTTTCGGGACAGGGTTTATGAAAAACTGTTTTTT
NA | TRBJ2-1 | TRBD2 | TRBV2 | CASRGTSEYNEQFF | TGTGCCAGCAGAGGGACTAGCGAGTACAATGAGCAGTTCTTC
NA | TRBJ1-2 | NA | TRBV30 | CARTPQGNYGYTF | TGTGCCCGGACCCCCCAGGGGAACTATGGCTACACCTTC
NA | TRBJ1-1 | TRBD1 | TRBV2 | CAGRDDRGNTEAFF | TGTGCCGGGAGAGACGACAGGGGGAACACTGAAGCTTTCTTT
NA | TRBJ2-1 | NA | TRBV11-2 | CASSSGGVEESYNEQFF | TGTGCCAGCAGTTCTGGAGGGGTCGAGGAGTCCTACAATGAGCAGTTCTTC
NA | TRBJ2-1 | TRBD1 | TRBV9 | CASSVGGGQGHNEQFF | TGTGCCAGCAGCGTAGGCGGGGGACAGGGCCACAATGAGCAGTTCTTC
NA | TRBJ2-6 | NA | TRBV7-6 | CASSLENSSGANVLTF | TGTGCCAGCAGCTTAGAAAACAGCTCTGGGGCCAACGTCCTGACTTTC
NA | TRBJ1-6 | NA | TRBV21-1 | CATQGAKDSPLHF | TGTGCTACCCAGGGGGCTAAGGATTCACCCCTCCACTTT
NA | TRBJ2-7 | NA | TRBV27 | CASSLMGGSYEQYF | TGTGCCAGCAGTTTAATGGGTGGCTCCTACGAGCAGTACTTC
NA | TRBJ1-3 | NA | TRBV10-2 | CASSEWGNTIYF | TGCGCCAGCAGTGAATGGGGAAACACCATATATTTT
NA | TRBJ2-4 | NA | TRBV30 | CAWSSGDIQYF | TGTGCCTGGAGTTCTGGGGACATTCAGTACTTC
NA | TRBJ1-2 | TRBD1 | TRBV5-1 | CASSLEGGGIYGYTF | TGCGCCAGCAGCTTGGAAGGGGGCGGAATCTATGGCTACACCTTC
NA | TRBJ2-3 | NA | TRBV7-2 | CASSLERPDTQYF | TGTGCCAGCAGCTTAGAGCGGCCAGATACGCAGTATTTT
NA | TRBJ1-5 | NA | TRBV30 | CAWSVQGNQPQHF | TGTGCCTGGAGTGTACAGGGCAATCAGCCCCAGCATTTT
NA | TRBJ2-7 | NA | TRBV18 | CASSPYTTSFDEQYF | TGTGCCAGCTCACCGTACACTACCAGTTTCGACGAGCAGTACTTC
NA | TRBJ2-6 | NA | TRBV6-2/TRBV6-3 | CASSQTGFGPGANVLTF | TGTGCCAGCAGCCAAACTGGCTTTGGCCCTGGGGCCAACGTCCTGACTTTC
NA | TRBJ2-3 | TRBD2 | TRBV5-1 | CASSPSLAGTDTQYF | TGCGCCAGCAGCCCCTCACTAGCGGGTACAGATACGCAGTATTTT
NA | TRBJ2-1 | NA | TRBV19 | CASSLVQSNEQFF | TGTGCCAGTAGTCTCGTCCAATCCAATGAGCAGTTCTTC
few | TRBJ2-7 | NA | TRBV7-6 | CASSSQTSGPYEQYF | TGTGCCAGCAGCTCTCAAACTTCAGGCCCCTACGAGCAGTACTTC
NA | TRBJ1-6 | NA | TRBV7-2 | CASIEAVTSYNSPLHF | TGTGCCAGCATCGAGGCAGTCACCTCCTATAATTCACCCCTCCACTTT
NA | TRBJ2-7 | NA | TRBV5-1 | CASSLTRDSYEQYF | TGCGCCAGCAGCCTGACTAGGGACTCCTACGAGCAGTACTTC
NA | TRBJ1-1 | NA | TRBV5-1 | CASSQGSGNTEAFF | TGCGCCAGCAGCCAGGGATCGGGGAACACTGAAGCTTTCTTT
NA | TRBJ1-6 | TRBD1 | TRBV10-1 | CASSEGTGDSPLHF | TGCGCCAGCAGTGAGGGGACAGGGGATTCACCCCTCCACTTT
NA | TRBJ2-7 | NA | TRBV7-9 | CATVGVPSYEQYF | TGTGCCACCGTCGGGGTCCCCTCCTACGAGCAGTACTTC
NA | TRBJ2-5 | TRBD2 | TRBV13 | CASSFGTRAQETQYF | TGTGCCAGCAGCTTTGGGACTAGGGCCCAAGAGACCCAGTACTTC
few | TRBJ1-6 | NA | TRBV19 | CASSPREGWNSPLHF | TGTGCCAGTAGTCCGCGGGAGGGGTGGAATTCACCCCTCCACTTT
few | TRBJ1-5 | NA | TRBV7-2 | CASSWLGENQPQHF | TGTGCCAGCAGCTGGCTGGGGGAAAATCAGCCCCAGCATTTT
few | TRBJ1-1 | NA | TRBV6-6 | CASSYSMTRKAFF | TGTGCCAGCAGTTACTCGATGACCAGAAAGGCTTTCTTT
once | TRBJ1-1 | NA | TRBV7-9 | CASSEGRVNTEAFF | TGTGCCAGCAGCGAAGGACGAGTGAACACTGAAGCTTTCTTT
NA | TRBJ1-2 | NA | TRBV2 | CASSYPGGYTF | TGTGCCAGCTCGTATCCGGGGGGCTACACCTTC
NA | TRBJ1-6 | NA | TRBV3-1/TRBV3-2 | CASSQDHSYNSPLHF | TGTGCCAGCAGCCAAGATCACTCCTATAATTCACCCCTCCACTTT
NA | TRBJ1-2 | NA | TRBV5-8 | CASSLRQEPNYGYTF | TGTGCCAGCAGCTTACGACAGGAACCTAACTATGGCTACACCTTC
NA | TRBJ2-7 | TRBD1 | TRBV7-9 | CASREAGTAYEQYF | TGTGCCAGCAGAGAAGCCGGGACAGCCTACGAGCAGTACTTC
NA | TRBJ2-5 | NA | TRBV10-1 | CASSEFTEGKETQYF | TGCGCCAGCAGTGAATTTACCGAAGGGAAAGAGACCCAGTACTTC
NA | TRBJ2-7 | TRBD1 | TRBV7-9 | CASRSRDSYEQYF | TGTGCCAGCAGATCCCGGGACAGCTACGAGCAGTACTTC
NA | TRBJ1-6 | TRBD1 | TRBV4-3 | CASSQGTGGNSPLHF | TGCGCCAGCAGCCAGGGGACAGGAGGGAATTCACCCCTCCACTTT
NA | TRBJ2-1 | NA | TRBV30 | CAWSYGNEQFF | TGTGCCTGGAGTTATGGAAATGAGCAGTTCTTC
NA | TRBJ1-5 | NA | TRBV6-5 | CASSPSNQPQHF | TGTGCCAGCAGTCCTAGCAATCAGCCCCAGCATTTT